This TCR beta chain comes out of a study of shared clonotypes between healthy human individuals. The overall study: Samples came from a couple of female and three male donors aged 18 to 49.

General observations from the study: Against clonotypes common to all four donors, non-shared ones had lower generation probabilities. The genetic and exposure-history diversity represented was limited by few donors.

As concerns this clone: The target antigen is unknown.

Naive-designated CD8 cells lacked CD45RO, were positively enriched for CCR7, and omitted terminally differentiated effector memory CD45RA+ cells. Every donor, a Caucasian adult, lived in Nashville, Tennessee. This CDR3 contains 14 residues. Germline CDR1 SGHRS, CDR2 YFSETQ. Trimming stripped 5 bases from V and 0 bases from J, with 8 bases between. Data came from immunoSEQ multiplex PCR; TCRdb stores just in-frame clones and leaves some out. The data show 1.5 million to 2.5 million clones, about 95% seen once. The sample taken for sequencing was naive CD8+ T cells sorted from blood. The V and J genes are TRBV5-1 and TRBJ2-2; TRBD1 or TRBD2 may be the D gene (6 bases each). The receptor was derived from a man aged 18 to 35 in good health. CDR3 protein: CASRGGANTGELFF. The DNA for the CDR3 is TGCGCCAGCAGGGGGGGCGCGAACACCGGGGAGCTGTTTTTT.